This paragraph covers one T cell receptor (beta chain) sequence. Distinct nucleotide sequences in the sample also encode this CDR3. The CDR3 loop spans 16 amino acids. V shed 2 bases, J shed 1 base, and the junction held 4 bases outside the gene matches. From germline, CDR1 is SGHRS and CDR2 YFSETQ. The data were taken from a study of blood T cell repertoires in COVID-19. Looking at the study overall: From the United States, Italy and Spain came samples of acute and convalescent COVID-19. In each case, the material was cDNA or gDNA derived from T cells, B-cell-depleted T cells, or PBMCs.

Using immunoSEQ multiplex PCR, the repertoire was profiled, and TCRdb retains in-frame clones only, with some absent. The sample yields about 300,000 clones, about four fifths seen once. This rearrangement joins TRBV5-1 to TRBJ2-1; 9 bases agree with TRBD2. The sample taken for sequencing was peripheral blood. The clonotype was recovered from a woman aged 50 to 60 with acute or convalescent COVID-19. The DNA for the CDR3 is TGCGCCAGCAGCTTAGAGAGCGGGGGGTCCTACAATGAGCAGTTCTTC. This encodes CASSLESGGSYNEQFF. Full variable domain (rest looked up from reference TRBV5-1 and TRBJ2-1): KAGVTQTPRYLIKTRGQQVTLSCSPISGHRSVSWYQQTPGQGLQFLFEYFSETQRNKGNFPGRFSGRQFSNSRSEMNVSTLELGDSALYLCASSLESGGSYNEQFFGPGTRLTVL.